The rows below give T cell receptor beta chains drawn from one sample of a study of cytomegalovirus exposure and HLA in healthy donors. TCRdb keeps only in-frame clones here, not all; method: immunoSEQ multiplex PCR. Counted here are fewer than 60,000 clones, just under 85% occurring once; the ten biggest clones make up 2.9%. Sequencing input: PBMCs. These receptors originate from a man aged 50-60 years in good health and CMV-seronegative. Both conserved end residues are part of each CDR3. D genes are given only for firm matches. Size tells how often a clone was seen (once, few, many) or the class of an expanded clone, and some rows leave it out.

v_call	clone_size	j_call	d_call	cdr3_aa	cdr3_nt
TRBV13	.	TRBJ2-2	TRBD1	CASSQGQGSTGELFF	TGTGCCAGCAGCCAGGGACAGGGGAGCACCGGGGAGCTGTTTTTT
TRBV27	.	TRBJ1-5	TRBD1	CASSLARTGSQPQHF	TGTGCCAGCAGTTTAGCCCGGACAGGGTCCCAGCCCCAGCATTTT
TRBV5-1	once	TRBJ2-7	TRBD2	CASSLRTSGGGEQYF	TGCGCCAGCAGCTTGAGGACTAGCGGGGGTGGCGAGCAGTACTTC
TRBV6-5	.	TRBJ2-1	TRBD1	CASSEQGARNEQFF	TGTGCCAGCAGTGAACAGGGGGCGCGCAATGAGCAGTTCTTC
TRBV28	.	TRBJ1-4	.	CASHVGAATNEKLFF	TGTGCCAGCCACGTGGGGGCTGCAACTAATGAAAAACTGTTTTTT
TRBV30	.	TRBJ1-1	.	CAWRKVLEAFF	TGTGCCTGGAGGAAAGTGCTAGAAGCTTTCTTT
TRBV7-2	.	TRBJ2-5	TRBD1	CASSLGTGTQETQYF	TGTGCCAGCAGCTTAGGGACAGGGACTCAAGAGACCCAGTACTTC
TRBV25-1	.	TRBJ2-7	TRBD2	CASSDPGTTSYEQYF	TGTGCCAGCAGTGACCCCGGGACTACCTCCTACGAGCAGTACTTC
TRBV5-1	.	TRBJ1-6	.	CASSLGQVVSPLHF	TGCGCCAGCAGCTTGGGTCAGGTAGTTTCACCCCTCCACTTT
TRBV19	.	TRBJ1-1	.	CASSIWDTGFLQNTEAFF	TGTGCCAGTAGTATTTGGGACACCGGCTTTTTACAGAACACTGAAGCTTTCTTT
TRBV27	once	TRBJ1-2	TRBD1	CASSLSGQGVGYNYGYTF	TGTGCCAGCAGTTTATCGGGGCAGGGGGTGGGATATAACTATGGCTACACCTTC
TRBV7-6	.	TRBJ1-2	TRBD1	CASRDPGQEDGYTF	TGTGCCAGCAGGGATCCGGGACAGGAGGATGGCTACACCTTC
TRBV27	.	TRBJ1-2	.	CASSLQGTLANYGYTF	TGTGCCAGCAGTTTACAGGGGACCCTAGCTAACTATGGCTACACCTTC
TRBV5-1	.	TRBJ1-1	.	CASSLSPGSAEAFF	TGCGCCAGCAGCCTGAGTCCGGGGTCCGCTGAAGCTTTCTTT
TRBV28	.	TRBJ2-7	TRBD1	CASSLVSGQLSYEQYF	TGTGCCAGCAGTTTAGTGTCGGGACAGTTAAGCTACGAGCAGTACTTC
TRBV7-9	.	TRBJ2-7	.	CASSLPSRGYEQYF	TGTGCCAGCAGCCTACCGTCCAGGGGCTACGAGCAGTACTTC
TRBV7-2	few	TRBJ2-7	TRBD2	CASSPWEGDRKGHEQYF	TGTGCCAGCAGCCCTTGGGAGGGTGACCGAAAGGGGCACGAGCAGTACTTC
TRBV6-6	once	TRBJ1-3	.	CASSPQLSSGNTIYF	TGTGCCAGCAGTCCCCAATTGAGCTCTGGAAACACCATATATTTT
TRBV5-1	.	TRBJ1-1	.	CASSLGLSIKTDSVNTEAFF	TGCGCCAGCAGCTTGGGCCTAAGTATAAAAACGGACAGCGTGAACACTGAAGCTTTCTTT
TRBV19	once	TRBJ1-2	TRBD1	CASSHPQGAHYGYTF	TGTGCCAGTAGTCACCCTCAGGGGGCACACTATGGCTACACCTTC
TRBV7-3	.	TRBJ2-7	TRBD1	CASSWDRGYEQYF	TGTGCCAGCAGCTGGGACAGGGGCTACGAGCAGTACTTC
TRBV19	.	TRBJ1-1	TRBD1	CASSKTGANLNTEAFF	TGTGCCAGTAGTAAAACAGGGGCGAACCTGAACACTGAAGCTTTCTTT
TRBV7-9	.	TRBJ1-5	TRBD1	CASSNRRGQVIYQPQHF	TGTGCCAGCAGCAATAGGAGAGGACAGGTAATTTATCAGCCCCAGCATTTT
TRBV28	.	TRBJ1-2	TRBD1	CASSRTGSRYTF	TGTGCCAGCAGCCGGACAGGGAGTCGCTACACCTTC
TRBV9	.	TRBJ2-1	.	CASSTRDRTSSYNEQFF	TGTGCCAGCAGCACACGGGACAGGACTAGCTCCTACAATGAGCAGTTCTTC
TRBV27	.	TRBJ2-5	.	CASRALALQETQYF	TGTGCCAGCCGTGCTCTAGCGCTCCAAGAGACCCAGTACTTC
TRBV28	.	TRBJ2-7	.	CASRTARYEQYF	TGTGCCAGTCGGACAGCCCGCTACGAGCAGTACTTC